This T cell receptor (beta chain) was found in a study of cytomegalovirus exposure and HLA in healthy donors. The study, taken as a whole, reports: In an earlier analysis, in under 700 donors, most V segments appeared productive either ~90% or ~30% of the time.

V lost 5 bases and J 6 bases, leaving 12 bases between the germline ends. CDR1 is SGHVS and CDR2 is FNYEAQ in the germline V gene. This CDR3 spans 13 amino acids. Points on this clone: The antigen is undetermined.

Researchers ran the PCR with 60 Vbeta and 13 Jbeta primers. In the study's own analysis: Later reanalysis found about 80 million unique TCR beta chains, approximately 11 million of them shared. Using immunoSEQ multiplex PCR, the repertoire was profiled, and TCRdb retains in-frame clones only, with some absent. V, J and clone size are those of that table, while D and trimming were read from the DNA. The table lists over 150,000 clones, around four fifths of them singletons. The sample consisted of PBMCs. This receptor was identified in a woman in her fifties or sixties in good health and CMV-seropositive. V usage is TRBV7-6 and J usage is TRBJ2-3; D is undetermined. The CDR3: CASSPESPDTQYF. The CDR3 DNA reads as TGTGCCAGCAGCCCGGAGAGCCCTGATACGCAGTATTTT.